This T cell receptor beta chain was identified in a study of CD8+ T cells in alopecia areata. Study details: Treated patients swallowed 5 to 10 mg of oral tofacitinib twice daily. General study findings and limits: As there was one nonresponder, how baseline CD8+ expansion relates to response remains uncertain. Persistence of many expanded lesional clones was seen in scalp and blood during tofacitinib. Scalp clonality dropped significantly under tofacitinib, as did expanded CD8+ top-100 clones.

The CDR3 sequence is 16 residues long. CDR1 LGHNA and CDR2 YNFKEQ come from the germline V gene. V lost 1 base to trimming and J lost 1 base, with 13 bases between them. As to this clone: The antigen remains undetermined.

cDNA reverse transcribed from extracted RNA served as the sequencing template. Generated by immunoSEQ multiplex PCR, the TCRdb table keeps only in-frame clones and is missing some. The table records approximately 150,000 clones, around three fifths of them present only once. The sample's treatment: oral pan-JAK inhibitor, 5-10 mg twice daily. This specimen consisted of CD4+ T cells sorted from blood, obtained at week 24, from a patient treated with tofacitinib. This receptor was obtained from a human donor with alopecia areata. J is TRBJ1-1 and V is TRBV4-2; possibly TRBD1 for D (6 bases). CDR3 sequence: CASSQARGGRNTEAFF. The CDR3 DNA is TGTGCCAGCAGCCAAGCTCGGGGGGGGCGGAACACTGAAGCTTTCTTT.